These T cell receptor beta chains were read from a single sample in a study of CD8+ T cells in alopecia areata. Produced via immunoSEQ multiplex PCR; TCRdb's table is partial and in-frame only. Of roughly 140,000 clones listed, roughly four fifths were seen once; the top ten hold around 25%. This sample comprised CD8+ T cells sorted from blood, obtained at week 4, from a patient treated with tofacitinib. The receptor source for this set is a human donor with alopecia areata. CDR3s include the opening cysteine and the closing phenylalanine or tryptophan. A D gene is named only where the DNA matches it firmly. Not every row has a clone size; where given, it reads once, few, many or a size class.

TRBJ2-2 | once | - | TRBV10-3 | TGTGCCACAAGACCCGGGACCAGCACCGGGGAGCTGTTTTTT | CATRPGTSTGELFF
TRBJ2-1 | once | - | TRBV29-1 | TGCAGCGTTGAGTTTAGCGAGGCCGAGCAGTTCTTC | CSVEFSEAEQFF
TRBJ1-1 | - | - | TRBV7-9 | TGTGCCAGCAGCTTAGGGCAAATGAACACTGAAGCTTTCTTT | CASSLGQMNTEAFF
TRBJ2-5 | - | - | TRBV29-1 | TGCAGCGTTGTGGACGAACCGGAGGAGACCCAGTACTTC | CSVVDEPEETQYF
TRBJ1-5 | - | - | TRBV4-1 | TGCGCCAGCAGCCAAGATATGGTTGGACAGCCCCAGCATTTT | CASSQDMVGQPQHF
TRBJ2-1 | - | - | TRBV20-1 | TGCAGTGCTAGTGGGTACAATGAGCAGTTCTTC | CSASGYNEQFF
TRBJ1-2 | - | - | TRBV5-4 | TGTGCCAGCAGCTTTAGAGGGGAATCATATGGCTACACCTTC | CASSFRGESYGYTF
TRBJ2-1 | - | - | TRBV11-1 | TGTGCCAGCAGCTTAGCGCGTAACGCCTACAATGAGCAGTTCTTC | CASSLARNAYNEQFF
TRBJ2-1 | once | - | TRBV7-8 | TGTGCCAGCAGCTTAGAGGGGAATGAGCAGTTCTTC | CASSLEGNEQFF
TRBJ2-3 | - | TRBD1 | TRBV27 | TGTGCCAGCAGTTTAGCCCTGACAGGGGCGGACACAGATACGCAGTATTTT | CASSLALTGADTDTQYF
TRBJ2-7 | - | TRBD2 | TRBV14 | TGTGCCAGCAGCCAAGATCGGGGGGCCTACGAGCAGTACTTC | CASSQDRGAYEQYF
TRBJ2-7 | - | - | TRBV5-1 | TGCGCCAGCAGCTACAGGAGCAGGGGCATCGAGCAGTACTTC | CASSYRSRGIEQYF
TRBJ1-1 | - | TRBD1 | TRBV4-3 | TGCGCCAGCAGCCAAGATCGGGACAGGTCATCTAAAGCTTTCTTT | CASSQDRDRSSKAFF
TRBJ2-1 | - | TRBD1 | TRBV11-3 | TGTGCCAGCAGCTTCGAGGGGGCAGGCCATGAGCAGTTCTTC | CASSFEGAGHEQFF
TRBJ2-3 | - | TRBD1 | TRBV11-3 | TGTGCCAGCAGCTTGGGACAGGGGACAGATACGCAGTATTTT | CASSLGQGTDTQYF
TRBJ2-7 | - | TRBD2 | TRBV7-2 | TGTGCCAGCAGCGGAAGGACTAGCGGGGGAGCTTCCTACGAGCAGTACTTC | CASSGRTSGGASYEQYF
TRBJ2-7 | - | - | TRBV6-5 | TGTGCCAGCAGTTACTCCCGTTTCGAGCCCGAGCAGTACTTC | CASSYSRFEPEQYF
TRBJ2-1 | - | - | TRBV19 | TGTGCCAGTAGTATAGTCAAGGGACTGAACTACAATGAGCAGTTCTTC | CASSIVKGLNYNEQFF
TRBJ2-3 | - | TRBD2 | TRBV29-1 | TGCAGCGTTGCACTAGCGGGGGGGGCTGGCACAGATACGCAGTATTTT | CSVALAGGAGTDTQYF
TRBJ2-3 | - | TRBD1 | TRBV5-6 | TGTGCCAGCAGCTTGGGGTCGGGACAGGGCACCGGGGCCACAGATACGCAGTATTTT | CASSLGSGQGTGATDTQYF
TRBJ1-1 | - | - | TRBV5-6 | TGTGCCAGCAGCTTGGGAGGGATGCGCGGGGGGCGGCGGACTGAAGCTTTCTTT | CASSLGGMRGGRRTEAFF
TRBJ2-2 | - | TRBD2 | TRBV5-1 | TGCGCCAGCAGCTTCACTAGCGGGGTCGCCGAGCTGTTTTTT | CASSFTSGVAELFF
TRBJ2-1 | few | TRBD1 | TRBV6-4 | TGTGCCATCAGCCCCGGGACAGGGTTTGATGAGCAGTTCTTC | CAISPGTGFDEQFF
TRBJ2-7 | few | - | TRBV2 | TGTGCCAGCAGTGTACCGGGCCCCGCGTCCTACGAGCAGTACTTC | CASSVPGPASYEQYF
TRBJ2-1 | - | TRBD2 | TRBV7-9 | TGTGCCAGCAGCACTGGGACTAGCGGGGCCTACAATGAGCAGTTCTTC | CASSTGTSGAYNEQFF
TRBJ2-7 | - | - | TRBV7-8 | TGTGCCAGCAGCCCGGGGCGGGCGGGGAGGTATCGCGAGCAGTACTTC | CASSPGRAGRYREQYF
TRBJ2-3 | - | TRBD2 | TRBV6-5 | TGTGCCAGCAACAGCGGGGGGACTTCAGATACGCAGTATTTT | CASNSGGTSDTQYF
TRBJ2-3 | once | - | TRBV4-2 | TGTGCCAGCAGCCAAAACGCGGCAGATACGCAGTATTTT | CASSQNAADTQYF
TRBJ1-2 | - | - | TRBV4-3 | TGCGCCAGCAGCCAAGCAGAAGGTTGGGGCTACACCTTC | CASSQAEGWGYTF
TRBJ2-6 | - | - | TRBV27 | TGTGCCAGCAGTACCCTAGCCACCTCTGGGGCCAACGTCCCGACTTTC | CASSTLATSGANVPTF
TRBJ2-5 | - | - | TRBV7-2 | TGTGCCAGCAGCCCCCGACTCGAACAGTACCAAGAGACCCAGTACTTC | CASSPRLEQYQETQYF
TRBJ2-7 | few | - | TRBV4-1 | TGCGCCAGCAGCCAAGGGGTAGGCTCCTACGAGCAGTACTTC | CASSQGVGSYEQYF
TRBJ2-1 | - | TRBD1 | TRBV7-6 | TGTGCCAGCAGCGAGGCCTCACAGGGGGCGGAGGGTGAGCAGTTCTTC | CASSEASQGAEGEQFF